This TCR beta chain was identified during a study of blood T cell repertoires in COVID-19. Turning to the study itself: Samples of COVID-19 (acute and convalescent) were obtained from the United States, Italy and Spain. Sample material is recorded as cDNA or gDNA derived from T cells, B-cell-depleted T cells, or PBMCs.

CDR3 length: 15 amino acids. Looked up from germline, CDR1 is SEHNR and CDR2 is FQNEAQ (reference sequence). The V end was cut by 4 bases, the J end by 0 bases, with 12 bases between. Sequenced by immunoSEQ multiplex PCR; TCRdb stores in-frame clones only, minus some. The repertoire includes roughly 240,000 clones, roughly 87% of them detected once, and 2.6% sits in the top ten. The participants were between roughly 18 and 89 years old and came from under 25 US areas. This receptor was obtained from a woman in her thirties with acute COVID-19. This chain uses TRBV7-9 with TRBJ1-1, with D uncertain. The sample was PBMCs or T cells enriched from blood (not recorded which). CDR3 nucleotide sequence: TGTGCCAGCAGCTCTAGGGAGAACATGAACACTGAAGCTTTCTTT. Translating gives CASSSRENMNTEAFF.